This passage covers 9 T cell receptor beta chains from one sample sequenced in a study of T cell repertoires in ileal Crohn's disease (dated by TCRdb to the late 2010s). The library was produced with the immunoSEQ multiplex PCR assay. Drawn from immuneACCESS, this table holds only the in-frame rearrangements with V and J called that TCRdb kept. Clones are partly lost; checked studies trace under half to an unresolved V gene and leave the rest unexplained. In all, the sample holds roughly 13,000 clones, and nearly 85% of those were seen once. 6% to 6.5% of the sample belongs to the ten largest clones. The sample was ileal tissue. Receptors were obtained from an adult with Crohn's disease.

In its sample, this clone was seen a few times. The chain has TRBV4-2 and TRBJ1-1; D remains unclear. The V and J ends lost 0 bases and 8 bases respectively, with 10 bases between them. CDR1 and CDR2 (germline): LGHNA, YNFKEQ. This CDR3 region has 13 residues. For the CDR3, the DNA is TGTGCCAGCAGCCAAGAGGCTGGGAGAGAAGCTTTCTTT. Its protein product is CASSQEAGREAFF.

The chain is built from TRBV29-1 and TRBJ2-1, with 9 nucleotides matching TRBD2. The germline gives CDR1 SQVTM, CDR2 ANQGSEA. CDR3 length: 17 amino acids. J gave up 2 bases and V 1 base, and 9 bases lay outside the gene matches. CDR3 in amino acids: CSVEAAGLATTYNEQFF. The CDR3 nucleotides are TGCAGCGTTGAAGCCGCCGGACTAGCGACCACCTACAATGAGCAGTTCTTC.

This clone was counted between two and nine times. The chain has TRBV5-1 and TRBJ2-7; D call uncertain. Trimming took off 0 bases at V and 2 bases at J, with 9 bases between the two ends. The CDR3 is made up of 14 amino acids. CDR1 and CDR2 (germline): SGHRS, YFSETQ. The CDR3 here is CASSLDNFPYEQYF. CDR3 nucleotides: TGCGCCAGCAGCTTGGATAACTTCCCCTACGAGCAGTACTTC.

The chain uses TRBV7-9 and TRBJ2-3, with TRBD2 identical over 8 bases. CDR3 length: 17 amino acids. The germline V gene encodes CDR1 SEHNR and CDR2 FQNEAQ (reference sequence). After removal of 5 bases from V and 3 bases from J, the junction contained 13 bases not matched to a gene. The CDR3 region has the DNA TGTGCCAGCAGCCGACCCCCCTTGGGGACTAGAACAGATACGCAGTATTTT. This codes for CASSRPPLGTRTDTQYF.

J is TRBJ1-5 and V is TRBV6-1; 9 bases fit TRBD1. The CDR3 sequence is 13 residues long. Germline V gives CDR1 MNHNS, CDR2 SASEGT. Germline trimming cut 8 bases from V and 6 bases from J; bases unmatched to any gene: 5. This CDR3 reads CASLQGASQPQHF. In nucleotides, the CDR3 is TGTGCCAGCCTACAGGGGGCTAGTCAGCCCCAGCATTTT.

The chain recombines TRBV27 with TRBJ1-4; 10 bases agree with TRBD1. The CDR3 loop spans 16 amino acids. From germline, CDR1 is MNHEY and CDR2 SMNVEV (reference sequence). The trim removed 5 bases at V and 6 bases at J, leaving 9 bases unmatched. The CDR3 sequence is CASSLRTGGGYEKLFF. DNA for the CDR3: TGTGCCAGCAGTCTCCGGACAGGGGGGGGCTATGAAAAACTGTTTTTT.

In nucleotides, the CDR3 is TGTGCCAGCAGTCCAACACCGGGACAGGGGTACCACGAGCAGTACTTC. The encoded protein is CASSPTPGQGYHEQYF. The chain carries TRBV2 and TRBJ2-7; 10 bases match TRBD1. Germline CDR1 and CDR2: SNHLY and FYNNEI. The CDR3 is 16 amino acids. Trimming cost V 5 bases and J 5 bases; bases outside gene matches: 12.

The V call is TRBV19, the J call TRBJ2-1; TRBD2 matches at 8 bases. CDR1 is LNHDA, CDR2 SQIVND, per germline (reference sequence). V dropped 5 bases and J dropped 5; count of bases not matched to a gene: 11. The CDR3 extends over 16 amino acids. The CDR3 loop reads CASSPPGWREDNEQFF. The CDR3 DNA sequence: TGTGCCAGTAGTCCCCCGGGGTGGCGGGAGGACAATGAGCAGTTCTTC.

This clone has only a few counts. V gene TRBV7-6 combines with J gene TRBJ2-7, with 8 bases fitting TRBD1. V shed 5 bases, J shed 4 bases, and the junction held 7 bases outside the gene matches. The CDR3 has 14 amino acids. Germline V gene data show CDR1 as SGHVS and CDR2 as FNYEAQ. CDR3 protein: CASSPSDRGYEQYF. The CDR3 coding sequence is TGTGCCAGCAGCCCGTCAGACAGGGGATACGAGCAGTACTTC.